What follows are 12 T cell receptor beta chains derived from one specimen sequenced in a study of T-cell reconstitution after alpha-beta-depleted transplantation in children. Unique molecular identifiers were used in preparing the TCRbeta library. Using its own MiXCR run on the PCR reads, TCRdb lists one record per CDR3 protein. Found here are 73,000 or so distinct CDR3 sequences, approximately 4.4% of them singletons; the top ten hold 18%. Sequencing was performed on PBMCs, mostly from graft donor cells, taken 180 days after TCRalphabeta/CD19-depleted stem cell transplant. The receptors originated from a boy younger than two who had a stem cell transplant for acute myeloid leukemia, so the T cells may come from the graft donor.

There are many counts of this clonotype. The rearrangement links TRBV7-2 to TRBJ2-7; the match to TRBD1 covers 9 bases. The CDR3 runs to 14 residues. Germline V lookup: CDR1 SGHTA, CDR2 FQGNSA. The junction had 5 bases not matched to a gene; V was cut back by 5 bases and J by 3 bases. Here the CDR3 reads CASSPGTGYYEQYF. The DNA of the CDR3 is TGTGCCAGCAGCCCCGGGACAGGGTACTACGAGCAGTACTTC.

This clonotype was found many times. The V gene is TRBV19, the J gene TRBJ2-1; a possible D gene is TRBD2 (5 bases). V lost 4 bases and J 1 base, leaving 8 bases between the germline ends. The CDR3 consists of 14 residues. Per germline, CDR1 LNHDA and CDR2 SQIVND (reference sequence). DNA for the CDR3: TGTGCCAGTAGTACGCGGAGGTCCTACAATGAGCAGTTCTTC. Protein: CASSTRRSYNEQFF.

This clonotype was picked up a small number of times. This sequence joins TRBV6-1 and TRBJ2-7, with no clear D. Germline loops: CDR1 MNHNS, CDR2 SASEGT. This CDR3 region has 16 residues. The V end lost 0 bases, the J end lost 1 base, and 13 bases lay between the germline ends. Here the CDR3 reads CASSEAFAQGSYEQYV. The DNA for the CDR3 is TGTGCCAGCAGTGAAGCCTTTGCTCAAGGGTCCTACGAGCAGTACGTC.

This clonotype was detected many times. The germline gene is not matched at one end of the junction; a read error may be the cause. The rearrangement uses TRBV7-9 and TRBJ2-4, with 7 bases matching TRBD2. The germline V gene has CDR1 SEHNR and CDR2 FQNEAQ (reference sequence). The CDR3 sequence is 14 residues long. The CDR3 sequence is CASSLAGGVSVVDF. In DNA form, the CDR3 reads TGTGCCAGCAGCTTAGCGGGGGGGGTATCGGTGGTAGACTTC.

This clonotype has a count of ten or more. The genes are TRBV23-1 and TRBJ1-1, with D possibly matching TRBD1 (5 bases). Being an ORF, TRBV23-1 has a function that is uncertain. The CDR3 extends over 14 amino acids. V was clipped by 8 bases and J by 5 bases, with 18 bases between them. The CDR3 DNA reads TGCGCCAGCGCCCACGGGGGGAGTGGAACTGAAGCTTTCTTT. This codes for CASAHGGSGTEAFF.

The sample holds a few counts of this clonotype. In nucleotides, the CDR3 is TGCGCCAGCAGCCAACGGACGGCCTCCAACACTGAAGCTTTCTTT. This codes for CASSQRTASNTEAFF. The chain uses TRBV5-1 and TRBJ1-1; D is undetermined. The CDR3 contains 15 residues. Trimming cost V 4 bases and J 2 bases, with 15 bases left between them. Per the germline V gene, CDR1 is SGHRS and CDR2 is YFSETQ. Full variable domain (remainder filled in from reference TRBV5-1 and TRBJ1-1): KAGVTQTPRYLIKTRGQQVTLSCSPISGHRSVSWYQQTPGQGLQFLFEYFSETQRNKGNFPGRFSGRQFSNSRSEMNVSTLELGDSALYLCASSQRTASNTEAFFGQGTRLTVV.

This clonotype was recorded at least ten times. The V call is TRBV29-1, the J call TRBJ1-3; D unclear. Germline loops: CDR1 SQVTM, CDR2 ANQGSEA. The CDR3 has 10 residues. V lost 5 bases and J 6 bases, leaving 5 bases between the germline ends. The CDR3: CSVYENTIYF. The CDR3 region has the DNA TGCAGCGTTTATGAAAACACCATATATTTT.

At least ten counts were recorded for this clonotype. The chain recombines TRBV5-1 with TRBJ2-2, with a weak D call TRBD1 (6 bases). CDR3 size: 14 residues. V was shortened by 4 bases and J by 5 bases, with 12 bases between the two germline ends. Germline assignment: CDR1 SGHRS and CDR2 YFSETQ. The CDR3 nucleotides read TGCGCCAGCAGCCAGGGGACACCGACCGGGGAGCTGTTTTTT. It encodes CASSQGTPTGELFF. The variable domain in full, with the rest retrieved from reference TRBV5-1 and TRBJ2-2, is KAGVTQTPRYLIKTRGQQVTLSCSPISGHRSVSWYQQTPGQGLQFLFEYFSETQRNKGNFPGRFSGRQFSNSRSEMNVSTLELGDSALYLCASSQGTPTGELFFGEGSRLTVL.

This clonotype was counted at least ten times. V is TRBV5-1 and J is TRBJ2-5, with TRBD2 matching over 13 bases. The V and J ends lost 5 bases and 2 bases, in that order; junction bases with no gene match: 3. CDR1 SGHRS and CDR2 YFSETQ come from the germline V gene. CDR3 length: 15 amino acids. Here the CDR3 DNA reads TGCGCCAGCAGTTCACTAGCGGGGGGGCAAGAGACCCAGTACTTC. Translation gives CASSSLAGGQETQYF.

In DNA, the CDR3 is TGTGCCAGCAGCCGGGACATCCTAGCCAAAAACATTCAGTACTTC. Its protein product is CASSRDILAKNIQYF. The chain couples TRBV2 to TRBJ2-4, with a weak D call TRBD1 (6 bases). Between the trimmed V and J ends, which lost 6 bases and 0 bases, there was a span of 12 bases. The CDR3 is 15 amino acids. Looked up from germline, CDR1 is SNHLY and CDR2 is FYNNEI.

This clonotype occurred many times. This chain joins TRBV6-5 and TRBJ2-7; D not resolved. Germline values: CDR1 MNHEY, CDR2 SVGAGI. This CDR3 spans 11 amino acids. The V and J ends lost 11 bases and 4 bases respectively, with 12 bases between them. The CDR3 loop is CAVRSIYEQYF. The CDR3 nucleotides read TGTGCCGTGAGATCCATTTACGAGCAGTACTTC.

This clonotype was counted at least ten times. A read error may account for a junction end that differs from germline. The rearrangement uses TRBV7-2 and TRBJ2-1; D gene ambiguous. From germline, CDR1 is SGHTA and CDR2 FQGNSA. The CDR3 loop spans 13 amino acids. CDR3 in amino acids: CASSLVANNEQFF. Written as DNA, the CDR3 is TGTGCCAGCAGTTTAGTGGCTAACAATGAGCAGTTCTTC.